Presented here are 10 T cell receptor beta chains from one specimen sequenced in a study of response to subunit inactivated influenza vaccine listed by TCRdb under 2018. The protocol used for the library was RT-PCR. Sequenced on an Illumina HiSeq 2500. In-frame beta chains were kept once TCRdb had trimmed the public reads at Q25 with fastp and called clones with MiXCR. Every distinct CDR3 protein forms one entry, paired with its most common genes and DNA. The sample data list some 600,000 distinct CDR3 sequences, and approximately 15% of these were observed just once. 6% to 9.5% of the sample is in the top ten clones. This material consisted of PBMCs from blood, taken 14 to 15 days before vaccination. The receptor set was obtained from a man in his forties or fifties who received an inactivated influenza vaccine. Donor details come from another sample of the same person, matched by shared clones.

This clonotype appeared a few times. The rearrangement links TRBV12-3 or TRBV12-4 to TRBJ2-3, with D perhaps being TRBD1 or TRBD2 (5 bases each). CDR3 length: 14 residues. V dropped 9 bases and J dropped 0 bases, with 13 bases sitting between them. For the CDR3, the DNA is TGTGCCAGTCTCCCGGGACGGAGCACAGATACGCAGTATTTT. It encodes CASLPGRSTDTQYF.

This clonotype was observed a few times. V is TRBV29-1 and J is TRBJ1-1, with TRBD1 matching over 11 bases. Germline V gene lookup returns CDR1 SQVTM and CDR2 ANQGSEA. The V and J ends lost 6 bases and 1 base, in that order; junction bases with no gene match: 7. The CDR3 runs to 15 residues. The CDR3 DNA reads TGCAGCGTCCGCGGGACAGGGGGGGCGAACACTGAAGCTTTCTTT. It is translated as CSVRGTGGANTEAFF.

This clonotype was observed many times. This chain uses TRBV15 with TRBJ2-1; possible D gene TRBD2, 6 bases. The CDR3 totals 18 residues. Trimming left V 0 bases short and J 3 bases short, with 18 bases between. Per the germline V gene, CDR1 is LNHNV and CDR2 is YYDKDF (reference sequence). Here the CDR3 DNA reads TGTGCCACCAGCAGAGATAGTGCATGGGACTTTTACTACAATGAGCAGTTCTTC. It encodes CATSRDSAWDFYYNEQFF.

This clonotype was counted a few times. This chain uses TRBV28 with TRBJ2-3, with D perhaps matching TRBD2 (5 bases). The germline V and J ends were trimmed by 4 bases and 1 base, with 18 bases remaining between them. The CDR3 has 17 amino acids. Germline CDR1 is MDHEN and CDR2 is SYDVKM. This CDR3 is CASSSRLPGPGTDTQYF. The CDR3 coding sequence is TGTGCCAGCAGTTCCAGACTACCCGGGCCTGGCACAGATACGCAGTATTTT.

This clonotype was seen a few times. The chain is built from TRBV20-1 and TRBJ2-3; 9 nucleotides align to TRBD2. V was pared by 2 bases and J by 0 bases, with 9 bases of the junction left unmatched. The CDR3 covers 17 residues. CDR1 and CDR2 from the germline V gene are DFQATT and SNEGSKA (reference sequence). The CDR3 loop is CSARPSGGRTSTDTQYF. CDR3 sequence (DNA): TGCAGTGCTAGACCCAGCGGGGGGCGGACTAGCACAGATACGCAGTATTTT.

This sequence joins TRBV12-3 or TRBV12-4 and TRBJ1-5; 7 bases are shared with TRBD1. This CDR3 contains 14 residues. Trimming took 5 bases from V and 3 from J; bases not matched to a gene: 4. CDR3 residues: CASSKTGFNQPQHF. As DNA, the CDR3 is TGTGCCAGCAGTAAGACAGGGTTCAATCAGCCCCAGCATTTT.

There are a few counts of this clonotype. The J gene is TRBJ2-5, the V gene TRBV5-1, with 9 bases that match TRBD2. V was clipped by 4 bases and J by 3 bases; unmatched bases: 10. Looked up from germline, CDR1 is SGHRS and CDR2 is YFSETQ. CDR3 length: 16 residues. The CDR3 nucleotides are TGCGCCAGCAGCCCACCCCCAGCGGGGGGTAAAGAGACCCAGTACTTC. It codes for CASSPPPAGGKETQYF.

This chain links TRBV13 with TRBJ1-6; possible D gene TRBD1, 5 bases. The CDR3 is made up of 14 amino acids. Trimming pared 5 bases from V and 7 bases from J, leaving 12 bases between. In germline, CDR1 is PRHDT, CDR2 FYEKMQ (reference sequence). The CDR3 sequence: CASSATGGNSPLHF. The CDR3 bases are TGTGCCAGCAGCGCGACCGGGGGAAATTCACCCCTCCACTTT.

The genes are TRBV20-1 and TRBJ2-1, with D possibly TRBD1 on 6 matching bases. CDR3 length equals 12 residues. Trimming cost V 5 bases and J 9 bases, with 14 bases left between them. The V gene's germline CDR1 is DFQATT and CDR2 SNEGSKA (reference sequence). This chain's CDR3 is CSARMGAPEQFF. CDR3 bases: TGCAGTGCTCGGATGGGGGCTCCTGAGCAGTTCTTC.

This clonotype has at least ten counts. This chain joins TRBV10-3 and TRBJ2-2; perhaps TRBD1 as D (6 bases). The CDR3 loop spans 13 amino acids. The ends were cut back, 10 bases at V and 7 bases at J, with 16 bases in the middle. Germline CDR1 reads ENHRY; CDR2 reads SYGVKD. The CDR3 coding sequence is TGTGCCAATAGTGGACAGTTCGGCGGGGAGCTGTTTTTT. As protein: CANSGQFGGELFF.